The entry below gives a single T cell receptor (beta chain) sequence along with its context. The CDR3 is made up of 13 amino acids. Trimming took 6 bases from V and 3 from J; bases not matched to a gene: 4. The germline gives CDR1 SGHTA, CDR2 FQGNSA. The entry originates in a study of cytomegalovirus exposure and HLA in healthy donors. Study as a whole: The Caucasian-associated ancestry cluster held more than 80% of under 450 genotyped donors.

The PCR made use of 60 Vbeta and 13 Jbeta primers. Clones were read by immunoSEQ multiplex PCR, and TCRdb kept only the in-frame ones, dropping some. The listing records about 120,000 clones. Sequenced material: PBMCs. V usage is TRBV7-2 and J usage is TRBJ2-7; 8 bases are a match to TRBD1. The receptor was isolated from a man in his forties or fifties in good health and CMV-seropositive. For the CDR3, the DNA is TGTGCCAGCAGACGTGACAGGGGCTACGAGCAGTACTTC. This codes for CASRRDRGYEQYF.